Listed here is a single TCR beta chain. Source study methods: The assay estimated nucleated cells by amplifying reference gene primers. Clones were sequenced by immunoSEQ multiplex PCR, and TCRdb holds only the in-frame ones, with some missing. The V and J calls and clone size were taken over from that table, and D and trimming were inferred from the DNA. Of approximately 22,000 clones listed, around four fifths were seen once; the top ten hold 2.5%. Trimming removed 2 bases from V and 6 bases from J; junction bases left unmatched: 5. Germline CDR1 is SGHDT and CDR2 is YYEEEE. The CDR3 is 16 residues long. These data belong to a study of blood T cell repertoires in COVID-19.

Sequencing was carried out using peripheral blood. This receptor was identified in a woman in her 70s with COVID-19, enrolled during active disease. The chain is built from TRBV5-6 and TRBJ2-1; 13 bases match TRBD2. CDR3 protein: CASSFDGTSGANEQFF. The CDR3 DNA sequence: TGTGCCAGCAGCTTCGACGGGACTAGCGGGGCCAATGAGCAGTTCTTC.